This T cell receptor beta chain was captured in a study of CD8 T cells in Susac syndrome. RNA totalling about 0.45 to 1 ug underwent reverse transcription with random hexamers. TCRdb re-derived calls from the immunoSEQ multiplex PCR reads in MiXCR, one entry per CDR3 protein. The sample includes tens of thousands of distinct CDR3 sequences, about 95% of them seen just once. The germline gives CDR1 PRHDT, CDR2 FYEKMQ (reference sequence). The CDR3 consists of 12 residues. Trimming shortened V by 0 bases and J by 7 bases, and 7 bases separated the two germline ends. This clonotype has only one observation.

Sequenced material: CD8+ T cells from PBMCs. This TCR was recovered from a human donor with Susac syndrome. V gene TRBV13 combines with J gene TRBJ2-7; D might be TRBD1 (5 bases). The CDR3, as DNA: TGTGCCAGCAGCTTAGGAGCAGGGGAGCAGTACTTC. Its translation is CASSLGAGEQYF.